Described below is a single T cell receptor (beta chain) sequence and its context. What it binds is not known. Data came from immunoSEQ multiplex PCR; TCRdb stores just in-frame clones and leaves some out. The sample carries under 1,900,000 clones, less than 99% recorded once. These data come from a study of shared clonotypes between healthy human individuals. Study results and limitations: The small donor group covered limited genetic and exposure diversity. Relative to memory subsets, naive subsets generally showed larger estimated richness.

Trimming pared 2 bases from V and 5 bases from J, leaving 14 bases between. CDR1 and CDR2 from the germline V gene are MDHEN and SYDVKM. This CDR3 is 15 amino acids long. The V call is TRBV28, the J call TRBJ2-3; D possibly corresponds to TRBD2 (5 bases). This clonotype was sampled from a man aged 30 to 45 in good health. The specimen sequenced was naive CD4+ T cells sorted from blood. As to subset: CD45RA+ positively selected. CDR3 sequence: CASSLRGPRLDTQYF. In DNA form, the CDR3 reads TGTGCCAGCAGTTTACGAGGGCCGCGGTTAGATACGCAGTATTTT.